This TCR beta chain is from a study of spatial heterogeneity in lung cancer. TCRdb independently ran MiXCR on the 5' RACE reads; one entry per CDR3 protein. The table lists over 75,000 distinct CDR3 sequences, 15% to 25% of them singletons, with less than 7.5% in the top ten. This CDR3 region has 13 residues. V lost 0 bases and J lost 4, with 7 bases in between. The germline CDR1 and CDR2 sequences are SGDLS and YYNGEE. Time point: sample taken at primary tumor resection. Whole RNA obtained from tumor, nontumor lung or frozen PBMC underwent sequencing without sorting. This TCR was sampled from a male donor with early-stage non-small cell lung cancer. The starting material was PBMCs, obtained at surgery. This rearrangement joins TRBV9 to TRBJ1-1; a possible D gene is TRBD1 (6 bases). The CDR3: CASSVVQGTEAFF. CDR3 nucleotides: TGTGCCAGCAGCGTAGTACAGGGCACTGAAGCTTTCTTT. Full variable domain (missing parts from reference TRBV9 and TRBJ1-1): DSGVTQTPKHLITATGQRVTLRCSPRSGDLSVYWYQQSLDQGLQFLIQYYNGEERAKGNILERFSAQQFPDLHSELNLSSLELGDSALYFCASSVVQGTEAFFGQGTRLTVV.